This T cell receptor (beta chain) stems from a study of OX40 agonist ivuxolimab in advanced cancers. Overall study context: Patients were dosed with the agonistic anti-OX40 (CD134) antibody ivuxolimab. A diagnosis of hepatocellular carcinoma, melanoma, renal cell or head and neck cancer was present in dose-escalation patients.

CDR3 length: 13 residues. Trimming stripped 5 bases from V and 3 bases from J, with 10 bases between. Germline loops: CDR1 SGHAT, CDR2 FQNNGV. Blood got drawn at baseline, again on cycle 4 day 1, and then on cycle 7 day 1. The table came from immunoSEQ multiplex PCR; TCRdb's copy has only in-frame clones and leaves some out. The sample yields about 73,000 clones, approximately 92% seen once. Whole-study results and caveats: Circulating CD4+ and CD8+ T cells showed clonal expansion by week 6 at 0.1 to 3.0 mg/kg.

As for this clone: Its cognate antigen is unknown.

The chain employs TRBV11-2 and TRBJ1-1, with a weak D call TRBD1 (6 bases). The sequence was collected from an adult with an advanced solid tumor such as melanoma, head and neck, liver or kidney cancer. Sample: CD4+ or CD8+ T cells sorted from blood, taken in a trial of the OX40 agonist ivuxolimab. CDR3 residues: CASSHQGYTEAFF. For the CDR3, the DNA is TGTGCCAGCAGCCATCAGGGGTACACTGAAGCTTTCTTT.